This T cell receptor (beta chain) was sequenced during a study of cytomegalovirus exposure and HLA in healthy donors. Overall study findings and caveats: Immune exposure data for these donors was limited to CMV serostatus. Another analysis was done later, and it associated 16,951 TCR beta sequences with HLA alleles at 0.05 false discovery rate.

The primer mix had 60 Vbeta and 13 Jbeta primers. Method: immunoSEQ multiplex PCR; TCRdb's copy keeps in-frame clones and lacks some. The sample holds 150,000 to 190,000 clones, about 68% seen once. Germline-derived CDR1 and CDR2 are LNHDA and SQIVND (reference sequence). The CDR3 spans 15 residues. With regard to this clone: Its specificity is unknown.

The TCR was taken from a young man in good health and CMV-seronegative. The sequencing input was PBMCs. The chain recombines TRBV19 with TRBJ2-5; D is possibly TRBD1 (5 bases). The J call is doubtful: the DNA matches TRBJ2-7 better. CDR3 residues: CASSNRIDRPGEQYF. CDR3 DNA sequence: TGTGCCAGTAGTAACAGGATCGACCGTCCAGGCGAGCAGTACTTC.